This T cell receptor beta chain stems from a study of blood T cell repertoires in COVID-19 (TCRdb year 2020). Concerning the study at large: Collaborator samples came from the United States, Italy and Spain and covered acute and convalescent phases of COVID-19. The material from the prospective study consisted of cDNA or gDNA derived from T cells, B-cell-depleted T cells, or PBMCs. The dataset comprised deeply sampled blood TCRbeta repertoires from subjects exposed to, actively infected with, or recovered from COVID-19. The repertoires were made available in a free public database intended to serve as a resource for research on the immune response to SARS-CoV-2. The samples were drawn from two sources: the first 160 participants of the ongoing ImmuneRACE study, and fewer than 1,500 subjects contributed by 6 global collaborators. Sample metadata almost always included a de-identified subject ID, COVID-19 status, age in years and sex. Where available, HLA class I and class II types were obtained from metadata supplied by the sample provider rather than from assay-based typing.

TCRbeta CDR3 regions were amplified from genomic DNA by means of the immunoSEQ Assay, a bias-controlled multiplex PCR. For the original study's pipeline: The number of nucleated cells in each sample was estimated from the amplification of reference gene primers within the assay. To quantify the absolute abundance of each unique TCRbeta CDR3 rearrangement, sequence reads were collapsed and filtered. Productive Simpson clonality was computed per sample as the square root of Simpson's diversity index over productive rearrangements. TCRdb's version of the immuneACCESS table is confined to in-frame rearrangements and falls short of the full clone set. An unresolved V gene accounts for under half of the shortfall where checked; the remainder is of unknown origin. V and J calls plus clone size are reproduced from that table; the DNA served to infer D and trimming. This sample is represented by some 150,000 clones; 70% to 90% of them were singletons. Of the sample, 10% to 15% falls within the top ten clones.

CDR1 SGHNT and CDR2 YYREEE were looked up in the germline V gene (reference sequence). From cysteine to phenylalanine, the CDR3 is 15 amino acids long. CDR3 DNA only is kept here, 45 bases in frame from base 1. The collaborating institutions used their own protocols to collect whole blood in K2EDTA tubes. For TCRbeta analysis, collaborators shipped samples in one of three forms: frozen whole blood, isolated PBMCs, or DNA extracted from either of those sample types. Note on this clone: Its antigen specificity is not known. Base qualities are missing; no much larger clone stands one base away.

General study outcomes and caveats: The quantity of clinical and demographic metadata differed by source and by participant and was supplied without curation.

The receptor was isolated from a man aged 60-69 years with active or convalescent COVID-19. Recombination joined TRBV5-4 with TRBJ1-1; 8 middle bases align to TRBD1. The specimen was peripheral blood. The CDR3 amino acid sequence is: CVLLGGQGATTEAFF. The DNA is TGTGTACTCCTGGGGGGGCAGGGGGCGACCACTGAAGCTTTCTTT.